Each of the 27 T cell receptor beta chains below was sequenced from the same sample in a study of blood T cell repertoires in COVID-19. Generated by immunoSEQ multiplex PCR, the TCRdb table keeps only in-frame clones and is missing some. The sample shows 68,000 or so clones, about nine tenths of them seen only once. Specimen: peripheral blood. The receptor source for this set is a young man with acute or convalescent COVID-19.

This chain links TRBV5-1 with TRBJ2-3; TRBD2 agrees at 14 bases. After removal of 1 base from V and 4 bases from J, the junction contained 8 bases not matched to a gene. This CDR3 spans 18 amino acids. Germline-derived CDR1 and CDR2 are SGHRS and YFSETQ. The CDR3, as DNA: TGCGCCAGCAGCTTGACGGGACTAGCGGGAGTTGGGGCAGATACGCAGTATTTT. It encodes CASSLTGLAGVGADTQYF.

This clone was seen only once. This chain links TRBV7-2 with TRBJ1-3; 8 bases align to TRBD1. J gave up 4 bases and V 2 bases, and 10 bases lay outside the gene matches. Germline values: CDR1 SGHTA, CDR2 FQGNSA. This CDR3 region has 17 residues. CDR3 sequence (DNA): TGTGCCAGCAGCTTACTCTCTCAGGGGGCCAGAGGAAACACCATATATTTT. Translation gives CASSLLSQGARGNTIYF.

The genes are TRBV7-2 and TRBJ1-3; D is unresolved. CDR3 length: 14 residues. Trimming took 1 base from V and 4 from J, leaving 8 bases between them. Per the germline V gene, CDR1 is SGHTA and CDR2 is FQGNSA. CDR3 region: CASSLGGSGNTIYF. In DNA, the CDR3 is TGTGCCAGCAGCTTAGGTGGTAGCGGAAACACCATATATTTT.

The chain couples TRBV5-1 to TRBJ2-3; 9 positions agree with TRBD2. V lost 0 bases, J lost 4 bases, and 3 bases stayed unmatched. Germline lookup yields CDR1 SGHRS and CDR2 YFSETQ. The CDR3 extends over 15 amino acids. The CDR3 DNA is TGCGCCAGCAGCTTGGCGGCGGGAGGGGCAGATACGCAGTATTTT. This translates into CASSLAAGGADTQYF.

Written as DNA, the CDR3 is TGTGCCAGCAGTTCCCAGGGACAAGTGAACACTGAAGCTTTCTTT. Protein product: CASSSQGQVNTEAFF. The gene calls are TRBV6-6 and TRBJ1-1, with D possibly TRBD1 on 6 matching bases. This CDR3 is 15 amino acids long. Trimming stripped 4 bases from V and 0 bases from J, with 12 bases between. Germline V gene data show CDR1 as MNHNY and CDR2 as SVGAGI (reference sequence).

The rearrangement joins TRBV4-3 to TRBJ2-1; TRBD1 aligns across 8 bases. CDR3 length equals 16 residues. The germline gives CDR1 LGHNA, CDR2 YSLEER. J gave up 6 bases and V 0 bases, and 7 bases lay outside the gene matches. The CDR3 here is CASSQEANRGFNEQFF. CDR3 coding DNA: TGCGCCAGCAGCCAAGAAGCGAACAGGGGGTTCAATGAGCAGTTCTTC.

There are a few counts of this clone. CDR3 bases: TGTGCCAGCAGTTACTCCGGGAGGATAGGGAATGAGCAGTTCTTC. Protein: CASSYSGRIGNEQFF. This chain joins TRBV6-2 or TRBV6-3 and TRBJ2-1; 7 bases are shared with TRBD2. CDR3 length equals 15 residues. CDR1 and CDR2 (germline): MNHEY, SVGEGT. J gave up 7 bases and V 0 bases, and 6 bases lay outside the gene matches.

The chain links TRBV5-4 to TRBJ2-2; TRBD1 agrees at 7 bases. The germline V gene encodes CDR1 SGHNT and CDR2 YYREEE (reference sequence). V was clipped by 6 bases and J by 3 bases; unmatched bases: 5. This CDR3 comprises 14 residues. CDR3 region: CASKRQGDTGELFF. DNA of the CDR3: TGTGCCAGCAAACGGCAGGGGGACACCGGGGAGCTGTTTTTT. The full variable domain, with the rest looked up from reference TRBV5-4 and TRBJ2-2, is ETGVTQSPTHLIKTRGQQVTLRCSSQSGHNTVSWYQQALGQGPQFIFQYYREEENGRGNFPPRFSGLQFPNYSSELNVNALELDDSALYLCASKRQGDTGELFFGEGSRLTVL.

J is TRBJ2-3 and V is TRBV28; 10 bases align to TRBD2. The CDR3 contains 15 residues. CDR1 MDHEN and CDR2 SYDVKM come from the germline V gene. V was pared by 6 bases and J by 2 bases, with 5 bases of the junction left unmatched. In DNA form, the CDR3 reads TGTGCCAGCAGATCACTAGCGGGGTACACAGATACGCAGTATTTT. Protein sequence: CASRSLAGYTDTQYF.

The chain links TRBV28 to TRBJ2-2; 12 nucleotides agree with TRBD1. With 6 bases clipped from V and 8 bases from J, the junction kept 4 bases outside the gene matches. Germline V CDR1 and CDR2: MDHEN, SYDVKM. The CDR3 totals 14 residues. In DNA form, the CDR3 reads TGTGCCAGCAGGCCGGGACAGGGGGCTGGGGAGCTGTTTTTT. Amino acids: CASRPGQGAGELFF.

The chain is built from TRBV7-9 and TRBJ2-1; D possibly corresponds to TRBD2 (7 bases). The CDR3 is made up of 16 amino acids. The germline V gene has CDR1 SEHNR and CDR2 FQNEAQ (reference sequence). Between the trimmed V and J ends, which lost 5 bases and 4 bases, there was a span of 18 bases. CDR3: CASSTPRGGAYNEQFF. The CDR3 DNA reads TGTGCCAGCAGCACACCAAGGGGGGGGGCTTACAATGAGCAGTTCTTC.

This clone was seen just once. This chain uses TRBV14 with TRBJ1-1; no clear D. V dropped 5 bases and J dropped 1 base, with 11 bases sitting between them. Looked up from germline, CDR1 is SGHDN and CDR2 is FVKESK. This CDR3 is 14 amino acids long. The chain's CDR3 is CASSLRNGNTEAFF. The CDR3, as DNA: TGTGCCAGCAGCTTGCGAAACGGGAACACTGAAGCTTTCTTT.

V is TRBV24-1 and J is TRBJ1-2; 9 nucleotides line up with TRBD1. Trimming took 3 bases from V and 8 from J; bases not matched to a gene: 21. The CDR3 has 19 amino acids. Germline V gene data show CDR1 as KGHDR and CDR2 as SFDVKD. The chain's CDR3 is CATSDGDTGTGYDDGGYTF. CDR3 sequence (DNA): TGTGCCACCAGTGATGGAGATACCGGGACAGGGTACGATGATGGGGGCTACACCTTC.

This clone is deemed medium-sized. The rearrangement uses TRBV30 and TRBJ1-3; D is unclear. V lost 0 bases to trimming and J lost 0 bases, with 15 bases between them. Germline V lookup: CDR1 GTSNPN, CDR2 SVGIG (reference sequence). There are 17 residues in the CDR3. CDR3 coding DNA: TGTGCCTGGAGTGTACCCCATTCGAGTGGCTCTGGAAACACCATATATTTT. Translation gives CAWSVPHSSGSGNTIYF.

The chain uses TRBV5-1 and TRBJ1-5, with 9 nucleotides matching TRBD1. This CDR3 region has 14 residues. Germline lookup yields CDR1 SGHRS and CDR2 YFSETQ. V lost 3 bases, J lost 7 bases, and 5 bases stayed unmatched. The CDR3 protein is CASSSGTGKQPQHF. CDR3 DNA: TGCGCCAGCAGCTCCGGGACAGGGAAGCAGCCCCAGCATTTT.

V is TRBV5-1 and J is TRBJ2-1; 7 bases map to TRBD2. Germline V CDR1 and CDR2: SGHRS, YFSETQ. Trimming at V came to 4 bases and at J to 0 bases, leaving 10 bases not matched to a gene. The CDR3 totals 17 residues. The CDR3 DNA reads TGCGCCAGCAGCGGTTGGGGGGAGGGCAGCTCCTACAATGAGCAGTTCTTC. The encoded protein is CASSGWGEGSSYNEQFF.

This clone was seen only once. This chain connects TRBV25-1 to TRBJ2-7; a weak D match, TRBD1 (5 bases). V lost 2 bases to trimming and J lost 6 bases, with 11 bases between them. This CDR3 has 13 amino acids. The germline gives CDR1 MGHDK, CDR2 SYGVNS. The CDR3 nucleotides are TGTGCCAGCAGTGAACAGGGTTTACGCGAGCAGTACTTC. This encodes CASSEQGLREQYF.

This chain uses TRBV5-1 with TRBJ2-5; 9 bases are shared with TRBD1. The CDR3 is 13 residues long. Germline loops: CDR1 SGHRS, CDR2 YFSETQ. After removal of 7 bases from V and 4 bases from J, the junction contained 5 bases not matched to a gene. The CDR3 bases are TGCGCCAGCCTGGGACAGGGTGGAGAGACCCAGTACTTC. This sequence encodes CASLGQGGETQYF.

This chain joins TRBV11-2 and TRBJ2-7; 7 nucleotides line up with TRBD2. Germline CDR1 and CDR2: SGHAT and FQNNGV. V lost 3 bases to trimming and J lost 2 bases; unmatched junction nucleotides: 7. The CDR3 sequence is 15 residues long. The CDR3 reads CASSFSREATYEQYF. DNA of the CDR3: TGTGCCAGCAGCTTTTCCCGGGAGGCGACCTACGAGCAGTACTTC.

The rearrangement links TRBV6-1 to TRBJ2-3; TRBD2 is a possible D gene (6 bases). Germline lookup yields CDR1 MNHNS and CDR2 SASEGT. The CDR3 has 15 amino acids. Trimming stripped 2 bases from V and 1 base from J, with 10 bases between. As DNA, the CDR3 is TGTGCCAGCAGTGAACGAGCGGGTCGCACAGATACGCAGTATTTT. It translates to CASSERAGRTDTQYF.

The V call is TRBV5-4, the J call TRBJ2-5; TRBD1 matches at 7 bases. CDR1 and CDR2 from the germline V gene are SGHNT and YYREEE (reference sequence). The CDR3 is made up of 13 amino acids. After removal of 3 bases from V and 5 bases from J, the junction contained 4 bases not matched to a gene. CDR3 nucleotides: TGTGCCAGCAGCTCGACAGGGTTGGAGACCCAGTACTTC. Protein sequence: CASSSTGLETQYF.

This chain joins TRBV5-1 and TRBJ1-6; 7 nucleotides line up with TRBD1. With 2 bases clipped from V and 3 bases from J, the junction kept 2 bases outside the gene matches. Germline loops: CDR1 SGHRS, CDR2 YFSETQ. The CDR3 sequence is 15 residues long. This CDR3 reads CASSLQGNYNSPLHF. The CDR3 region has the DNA TGCGCCAGCAGCTTACAGGGGAACTATAATTCACCCCTCCACTTT.

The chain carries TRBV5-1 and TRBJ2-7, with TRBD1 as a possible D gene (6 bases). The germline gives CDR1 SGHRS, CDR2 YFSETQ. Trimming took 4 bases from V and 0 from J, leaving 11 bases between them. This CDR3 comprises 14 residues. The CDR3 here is CASSTGQSSYEQYF. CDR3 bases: TGCGCCAGCAGCACCGGACAGAGCTCCTACGAGCAGTACTTC.

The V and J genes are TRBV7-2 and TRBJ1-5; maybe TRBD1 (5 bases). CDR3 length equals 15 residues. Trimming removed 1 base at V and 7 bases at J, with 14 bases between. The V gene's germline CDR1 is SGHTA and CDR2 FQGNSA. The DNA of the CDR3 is TGTGCCAGCAGCTTAGGTTTCGGGGGGAAGCAGCCCCAGCATTTT. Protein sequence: CASSLGFGGKQPQHF.

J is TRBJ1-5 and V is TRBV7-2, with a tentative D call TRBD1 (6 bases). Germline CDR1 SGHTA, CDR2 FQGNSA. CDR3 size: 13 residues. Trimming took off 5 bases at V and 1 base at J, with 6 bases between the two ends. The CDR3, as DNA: TGTGCCAGCAGCGGACAGAGCAATCAGCCCCAGCATTTT. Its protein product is CASSGQSNQPQHF.

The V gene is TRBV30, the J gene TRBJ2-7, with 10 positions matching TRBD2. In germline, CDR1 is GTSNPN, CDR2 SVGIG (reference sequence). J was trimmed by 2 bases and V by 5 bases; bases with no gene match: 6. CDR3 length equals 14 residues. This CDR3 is CAWGPLAGAYEQYF. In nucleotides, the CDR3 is TGTGCCTGGGGACCCCTAGCGGGGGCCTACGAGCAGTACTTC.

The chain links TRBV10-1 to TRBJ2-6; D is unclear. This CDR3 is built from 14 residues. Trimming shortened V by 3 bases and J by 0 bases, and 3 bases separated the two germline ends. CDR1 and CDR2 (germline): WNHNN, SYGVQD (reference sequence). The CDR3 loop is CASSDSSGANVLTF. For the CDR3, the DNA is TGCGCCAGCAGTGACAGCTCTGGGGCCAACGTCCTGACTTTC.